This T cell receptor beta chain stems from a study of human T cells and chemical hapten exposure. Study-level findings and limits: With regard to DPC sensitization, TCRs above 1 in 1000 frequency did not change.

This clonotype has ten or more counts. Its matching antigen is unknown. Using its own MiXCR run on the RACE reads, TCRdb lists one record per CDR3 protein. The sample lists 82,000 or so distinct CDR3 sequences; 10% to 15% were seen once. Time point here: patch test 3, about 24 weeks after DPC sensitization. Treatment indicated: therapeutic diphenylcyclopropenone sensitization with weekly scalp DPC. This CDR3 has 12 residues. The V gene lost 3 bases and the J gene lost 8 bases, with 10 bases spanning the gap. CDR1 is SEHNR, CDR2 FQNEAQ, per germline (reference sequence). This specimen was whole blood, taken in connection with sensitization to the hapten diphenylcyclopropenone (DPC). This receptor was taken from a woman between 45 and 60 years old with alopecia areata. Some clones in this sample may be carry-over from other donors' samples. The genes are TRBV7-9 and TRBJ1-2, with D hard to call. The CDR3 spells CASSFDARGYTF. CDR3 nucleotide sequence: TGTGCCAGCAGCTTCGATGCCCGGGGCTACACCTTC.